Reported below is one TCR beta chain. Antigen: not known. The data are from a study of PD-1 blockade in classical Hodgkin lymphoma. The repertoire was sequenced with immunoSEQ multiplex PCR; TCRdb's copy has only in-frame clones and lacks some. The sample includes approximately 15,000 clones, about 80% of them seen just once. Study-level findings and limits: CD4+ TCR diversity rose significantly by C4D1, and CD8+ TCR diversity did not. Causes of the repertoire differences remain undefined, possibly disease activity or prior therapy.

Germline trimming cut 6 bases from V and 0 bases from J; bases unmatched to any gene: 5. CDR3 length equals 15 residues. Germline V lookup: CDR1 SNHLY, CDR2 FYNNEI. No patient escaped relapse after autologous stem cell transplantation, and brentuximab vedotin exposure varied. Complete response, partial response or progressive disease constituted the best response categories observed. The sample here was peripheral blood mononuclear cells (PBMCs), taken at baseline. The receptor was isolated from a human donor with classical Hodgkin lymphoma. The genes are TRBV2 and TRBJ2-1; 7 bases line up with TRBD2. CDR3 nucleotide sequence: TGTGCCAGCAGCCAGCGGGGTAGCTCCTACAATGAGCAGTTCTTC. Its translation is CASSQRGSSYNEQFF.